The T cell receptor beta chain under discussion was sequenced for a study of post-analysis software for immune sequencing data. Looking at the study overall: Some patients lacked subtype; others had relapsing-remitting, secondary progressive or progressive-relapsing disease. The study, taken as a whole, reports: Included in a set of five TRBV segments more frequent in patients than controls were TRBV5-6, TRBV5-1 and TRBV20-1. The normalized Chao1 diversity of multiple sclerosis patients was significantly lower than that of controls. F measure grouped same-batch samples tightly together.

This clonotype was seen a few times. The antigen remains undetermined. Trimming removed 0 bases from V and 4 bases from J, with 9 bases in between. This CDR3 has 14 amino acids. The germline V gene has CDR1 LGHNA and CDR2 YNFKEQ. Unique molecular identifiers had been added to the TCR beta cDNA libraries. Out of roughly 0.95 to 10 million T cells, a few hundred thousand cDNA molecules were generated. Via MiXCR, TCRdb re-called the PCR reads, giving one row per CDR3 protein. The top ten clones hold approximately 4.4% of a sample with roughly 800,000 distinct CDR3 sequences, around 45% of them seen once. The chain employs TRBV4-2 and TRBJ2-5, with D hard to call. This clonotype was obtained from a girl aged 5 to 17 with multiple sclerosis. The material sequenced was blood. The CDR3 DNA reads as TGTGCCAGCAGCCAAGAAGGTTTACGAGAGACCCAGTACTTC. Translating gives CASSQEGLRETQYF.